This record concerns one TCR beta chain sequence. Its target is unknown. Germline values: CDR1 SGHVS, CDR2 FQNEAQ. The V segment lost 5 bases and the J segment 4 bases; nucleotides outside the gene matches: 11. This CDR3 region has 16 residues. This entry comes from a study of shared clonotypes between healthy human individuals. Regarding the study as a whole: Only blood underwent sampling, and tissue repertoires likely differ. Sharing across a few donors was seen in about 5% of naive CD4 clonotypes. Represented diversity, genetic and exposure-history alike, was limited by few donors.

Data came from immunoSEQ multiplex PCR; TCRdb stores just in-frame clones and leaves some out. The sample records over 2,000,000 clones, 80% to 95% being singletons. CD8 cells regarded as naive lacked CD45RO, were positively chosen for CCR7, and omitted terminally differentiated effector memory CD45RA+ cells. Sequencing used naive CD8+ T cells from PBMCs. V is TRBV7-8 and J is TRBJ2-1; 7 bases line up with TRBD2. This TCR was recovered from a young man in good health. Some clones in this sample may be carry-over from other donors' samples. The CDR3 loop reads CASSAPSGLNYNEQFF. Written as DNA, the CDR3 is TGTGCCAGCAGCGCCCCTAGCGGATTAAATTACAATGAGCAGTTCTTC. Full variable domain (missing parts from reference TRBV7-8 and TRBJ2-1): GAGVSQSPRYKVAKRGQDVALRCDPISGHVSLFWYQQALGQGPEFLTYFQNEAQLDKSGLPSDRFFAERPEGSVSTLKIQRTQQEDSAVYLCASSAPSGLNYNEQFFGPGTRLTVL.